The 31 T cell receptor beta chains given below trace back to one sample, sequenced in a study of T cell responses to AZD1222 COVID-19 vaccine. Profiling relied on immunoSEQ multiplex PCR, and the TCRdb table lists in-frame clones only, not all of them. The sample yields around 110,000 clones, about 90% seen once. Sequenced here: peripheral blood, sampled on day 0 of AZD1222 vaccination. All receptors derive from an adult in good health.

The rearrangement links TRBV27 to TRBJ1-1; perhaps TRBD1 as D (5 bases). This CDR3 has 14 residues. Germline assignment: CDR1 MNHEY and CDR2 SMNVEV (reference sequence). V gave up 6 bases and J gave up 0 bases, with 11 bases separating them. The CDR3 spells CASRAGHMNTEAFF. CDR3 nucleotides: TGTGCCAGCAGGGCAGGGCACATGAACACTGAAGCTTTCTTT.

The V gene is TRBV5-1, the J gene TRBJ2-5, with 11 bases aligning to TRBD2. V shed 2 bases and J 0 bases; nucleotides not matched to a gene: 3. The CDR3 consists of 16 residues. The germline V gene has CDR1 SGHRS and CDR2 YFSETQ. The CDR3 DNA is TGCGCCAGCAGCTTAGGGACTAGCGGTTACCAAGAGACCCAGTACTTC. Amino acid sequence: CASSLGTSGYQETQYF.

The rearrangement links TRBV11-2 to TRBJ2-1, with D perhaps TRBD2 (6 bases). V was clipped by 5 bases and J by 6 bases, with 14 bases between them. CDR1 and CDR2 from the germline V gene are SGHAT and FQNNGV. CDR3 length: 14 residues. This CDR3 reads CASSRRPGGNEQFF. CDR3 in DNA: TGTGCCAGCAGCCGGAGGCCCGGGGGCAATGAGCAGTTCTTC.

V is TRBV6-5 and J is TRBJ1-2, with a possible D match to TRBD1 (5 bases). The CDR3 totals 13 residues. V lost 7 bases to trimming and J lost 4 bases, with 13 bases between them. Germline V gene data show CDR1 as MNHEY and CDR2 as SVGAGI. The CDR3 DNA follows: TGTGCCAGCACCGACCCAGGGAGCTATGGCTACACCTTC. Protein sequence: CASTDPGSYGYTF.

The J gene is TRBJ1-2, the V gene TRBV27; D is unclear. The CDR3 has 10 amino acids. The V and J ends lost 6 bases and 8 bases respectively, with 7 bases between them. Per the germline V gene, CDR1 is MNHEY and CDR2 is SMNVEV (reference sequence). The CDR3 region has the DNA TGTGCCAGCAGCCCCAACGGCTACACCTTC. Translation gives CASSPNGYTF.

This clone occurred once. The chain joins TRBV10-3 to TRBJ2-5, with 8 bases identical to TRBD2. The CDR3 has 15 residues. Germline loops: CDR1 ENHRY, CDR2 SYGVKD. V lost 7 bases, J lost 2 bases, and 9 bases stayed unmatched. In nucleotides, the CDR3 is TGTGCCATCAAGGCGGGGGGTGGAGTGCAAGAGACCCAGTACTTC. Translating it yields CAIKAGGGVQETQYF.

V is TRBV19 and J is TRBJ1-2; TRBD1 might be the D (5 bases). The CDR3 is 14 amino acids. The germline V gene has CDR1 LNHDA and CDR2 SQIVND (reference sequence). The germline V and J ends were trimmed by 4 bases and 11 bases, with 20 bases remaining between them. CDR3: CASSTGTAPVGYTF. The DNA of the CDR3 is TGTGCCAGTAGTACTGGGACCGCGCCGGTGGGGTACACCTTC.

The chain joins TRBV7-9 to TRBJ1-1; D gene uncertain. Deletions cut 5 bases from V and 4 bases from J, with 5 bases between. There are 11 residues in the CDR3. Germline CDR1 reads SEHNR; CDR2 reads FQNEAQ (reference sequence). The CDR3 loop is CASSPGTEAFF. The CDR3 nucleotides read TGTGCCAGCAGCCCGGGCACTGAAGCTTTCTTT.

CDR3 coding DNA: TGTGCTAGTGGTTTGGGGGTCTTTTCTAGCGGGAAGGGCACAGATACGCAGTATTTT. Translating gives CASGLGVFSSGKGTDTQYF. The V and J genes are TRBV12-5 and TRBJ2-3, with 9 bases fitting TRBD2. The CDR3 runs 19 residues. V trimming: 1 base; J trimming: 1 base; junction bases outside the gene matches: 12. The germline V gene has CDR1 LGHNT and CDR2 FRNRAP. Variable domain in full (rest from reference TRBV12-5 and TRBJ2-3): DARVTQTPRHKVTEMGQEVTMRCQPILGHNTVFWYRQTMMQGLELLAYFRNRAPLDDSGMPKDRFSAEMPDATLATLKIQPSEPRDSAVYFCASGLGVFSSGKGTDTQYFGPGTRLTVL.

This chain joins TRBV2 and TRBJ1-2; D is uncertain. CDR3 length: 13 residues. Trimming took 2 bases from V and 8 from J, leaving 12 bases between them. Germline V gives CDR1 SNHLY, CDR2 FYNNEI. DNA for the CDR3: TGTGCCAGCAGTGAACAGGTCCTGTACGGCTACACCTTC. It translates to CASSEQVLYGYTF.

V usage is TRBV6-1 and J usage is TRBJ1-2, with D uncertain. Deletions cut 2 bases from V and 8 bases from J, with 12 bases between. Germline V gene sequence: CDR1 MNHNS, CDR2 SASEGT. The CDR3 runs 13 residues. Here the CDR3 DNA reads TGTGCCAGCAGTGAACTCACACCCGGAGGCTACACCTTC. Its translation is CASSELTPGGYTF.

This chain links TRBV4-2 with TRBJ1-5; D is ambiguous. The length of the CDR3 is 17 residues. The V end was cut by 4 bases, the J end by 5 bases, with 21 bases between. The germline V gene encodes CDR1 LGHNA and CDR2 YNFKEQ. The CDR3 region has the DNA TGTGCCAGCAGCCCTAGGACCGAAATTCAGTCCCATCAGCCCCAGCATTTT. Translation gives CASSPRTEIQSHQPQHF.

The V gene is TRBV7-9, the J gene TRBJ1-1, with D tentatively TRBD1 (5 bases). V was trimmed by 5 bases and J by 5 bases, leaving 9 bases between them. This CDR3 has 12 residues. Per the germline V gene, CDR1 is SEHNR and CDR2 is FQNEAQ (reference sequence). The CDR3 sequence is CASSPQGTEAFF. The CDR3 DNA reads TGTGCCAGCAGCCCCCAGGGAACTGAAGCTTTCTTT.

V and J are TRBV6-5 and TRBJ1-1, with unresolved D. Between the trimmed V and J ends, which lost 1 base and 5 bases, there was a span of 8 bases. The CDR3 has 13 amino acids. Germline V CDR1 and CDR2: MNHEY, SVGAGI. The CDR3 region has the DNA TGTGCCAGCAGTTACTTGGGGAGAACTGAAGCTTTCTTT. It is translated as CASSYLGRTEAFF.

The sample holds one count of this clone. V usage is TRBV9 and J usage is TRBJ1-5; D ambiguous. Germline loops: CDR1 SGDLS, CDR2 YYNGEE. There are 15 residues in the CDR3. V lost 3 bases to trimming and J lost 0 bases, with 10 bases between them. The CDR3 reads CASSEDGYSNQPQHF. CDR3 sequence (DNA): TGTGCCAGCAGCGAAGACGGTTATAGCAATCAGCCCCAGCATTTT.

The chain combines TRBV5-1 with TRBJ2-3, with D maybe TRBD1 (5 bases). The CDR3 length is 16 residues. CDR1 is SGHRS, CDR2 YFSETQ, per germline. Trimming removed 3 bases at V and 2 bases at J, with 16 bases between. CDR3 nucleotides: TGCGCCAGCAGCTCGAAGCAGGGATTTCCCACAGATACGCAGTATTTT. This sequence encodes CASSSKQGFPTDTQYF.

This chain joins TRBV6-2 or TRBV6-3 and TRBJ2-4; D not certain. V lost 5 bases to trimming and J lost 5 bases, with 13 bases between them. The CDR3 spans 14 residues. The germline CDR1 and CDR2 sequences are MNHEY and SVGEGT. The CDR3 region is CASSQPPTENIQYF. CDR3 bases: TGTGCCAGCAGTCAACCCCCGACTGAAAACATTCAGTACTTC.

This sequence joins TRBV4-1 and TRBJ2-3, with 8 bases matching TRBD2. The junction had 14 bases not matched to a gene; V was cut back by 1 base and J by 2 bases. The CDR3 length is 19 residues. CDR1 MGHRA and CDR2 YSYEKL come from the germline V gene. CDR3 bases: TGCGCCAGCAGCCAAGGCCCTAGCGGGCTGGTCGCCGTCACAGATACGCAGTATTTT. Translated: CASSQGPSGLVAVTDTQYF.

V usage is TRBV7-2 and J usage is TRBJ1-2; 10 positions match TRBD1. V dropped 4 bases and J dropped 5; count of bases not matched to a gene: 10. CDR3 length equals 16 residues. CDR1 and CDR2 from the germline V gene are SGHTA and FQGNSA. CDR3 residues: CASSSWRQGAIYGYTF. In DNA form, the CDR3 reads TGTGCCAGCAGCTCTTGGAGACAGGGGGCCATATATGGCTACACCTTC.

This chain uses TRBV23-1 with TRBJ1-2; D possibly corresponds to TRBD1 (5 bases). TRBV23-1 belongs to the ORF category, with a function that is uncertain. There are 14 residues in the CDR3. V was shortened by 1 base and J by 1 base, with 7 bases between the two germline ends. CDR3 residues: CASSQWGLNYGYTF. Here the CDR3 DNA reads TGCGCCAGCAGTCAATGGGGCCTTAACTATGGCTACACCTTC.

CDR3 sequence: CASRRGFGTDTQYF. The CDR3 nucleotides are TGTGCCAGCCGGAGGGGGTTCGGCACAGATACGCAGTATTTT. The J gene is TRBJ2-3, the V gene TRBV2; D may correspond to TRBD1 or TRBD2 (6 bases each). Germline V gene data show CDR1 as SNHLY and CDR2 as FYNNEI. This CDR3 contains 14 residues. V lost 8 bases, J lost 1 base, and 13 bases lay in between.

V and J are TRBV28 and TRBJ2-7, with TRBD1 identical over 7 bases. CDR1 is MDHEN, CDR2 SYDVKM, per germline. V lost 5 bases, J lost 2 bases, and 6 bases stayed unmatched. The CDR3 has 14 amino acids. CDR3 amino acids: CASSPRDSPYEQYV. In nucleotides, the CDR3 is TGTGCCAGCAGTCCCCGGGACAGTCCCTACGAGCAGTACGTC.

The V call is TRBV9, the J call TRBJ2-1; 8 nucleotides line up with TRBD2. The length of the CDR3 is 17 residues. CDR1 is SGDLS, CDR2 YYNGEE, per germline. The ends lost 0 bases at V and 6 bases at J; junction bases unmatched: 11. The CDR3 loop is CASSVGDGGRLPNEQFF. Here the CDR3 DNA reads TGTGCCAGCAGCGTAGGTGATGGCGGGAGGCTCCCCAATGAGCAGTTCTTC.

This chain uses TRBV18 with TRBJ2-1, with TRBD2 matching over 9 bases. The V gene end was trimmed by 3 bases and the J gene end by 7 bases; junction bases not matched to a gene: 10. The CDR3 is made up of 16 amino acids. The germline V gene has CDR1 KGHSH and CDR2 LQKENI. DNA of the CDR3: TGTGCCAGCTCACCTCTTATAGCGGGAGCGGGAAATGAGCAGTTCTTC. Its protein is CASSPLIAGAGNEQFF. Full variable domain (outside the CDR3, taken from reference TRBV18 and TRBJ2-1): NAGVMQNPRHLVRRRGQEARLRCSPMKGHSHVYWYRQLPEEGLKFMVYLQKENIIDESGMPKERFSAEFPKEGPSILRIQQVVRGDSAAYFCASSPLIAGAGNEQFFGPGTRLTVL.

The gene calls are TRBV6-1 and TRBJ2-7; TRBD2 agrees at 10 bases. Germline loops: CDR1 MNHNS, CDR2 SASEGT. V gave up 5 bases and J gave up 4 bases; unmatched junction bases: 8. The CDR3 has 15 amino acids. CDR3 nucleotides: TGTGCCAGCAGTTCCGTGACAGCGGGGGGGTACGAGCAGTACTTC. It translates to CASSSVTAGGYEQYF.

The V gene is TRBV28, the J gene TRBJ1-1; D gene unclear. The CDR3 is 17 amino acids. The V end was cut by 5 bases, the J end by 5 bases, with 24 bases between. Germline lookup yields CDR1 MDHEN and CDR2 SYDVKM. CDR3 nucleotides: TGTGCCAGCAGTCCCTACCCTCCAGCCGGCAGGTTGACTGAAGCTTTCTTT. It yields the protein CASSPYPPAGRLTEAFF.

The J gene is TRBJ1-2, the V gene TRBV6-6; perhaps TRBD1 as D (5 bases). Germline loops: CDR1 MNHNY, CDR2 SVGAGI (reference sequence). Between the trimmed V and J ends, which lost 2 bases and 0 bases, there was a span of 13 bases. The CDR3 extends over 16 amino acids. The CDR3 region has the DNA TGTGCCAGCAGTTACGGACTAGGGGATTCTAACTATGGCTACACCTTC. Residues: CASSYGLGDSNYGYTF.

The chain has TRBV30 and TRBJ1-2; 7 bases fit TRBD1. This CDR3 region has 13 residues. Germline V gene lookup returns CDR1 GTSNPN and CDR2 SVGIG (reference sequence). V lost 4 bases to trimming and J lost 4 bases; unmatched junction nucleotides: 6. The CDR3 DNA sequence: TGTGCCTGGACCACAGGGGTAGGCTATGGCTACACCTTC. This translates into CAWTTGVGYGYTF. Drawing the rest from reference TRBV30 and TRBJ1-2, the complete variable domain is SQTIHQWPATLVQPVGSPLSLECTVEGTSNPNLYWYRQAAGRGLQLLFYSVGIGQISSEVPQNLSASRPQDRQFILSSKKLLLSDSGFYLCAWTTGVGYGYTFGSGTRLTVV.

This chain joins TRBV6-5 and TRBJ1-1, with 11 positions matching TRBD1. Germline V gene lookup returns CDR1 MNHEY and CDR2 SVGAGI. J was trimmed by 5 bases and V by 2 bases; bases with no gene match: 7. The CDR3 extends over 16 amino acids. The CDR3 spells CASSYRWDRGGTEAFF. As DNA, the CDR3 is TGTGCCAGCAGTTACAGGTGGGACAGGGGGGGAACTGAAGCTTTCTTT.

This chain connects TRBV27 to TRBJ2-1; 10 bases line up with TRBD1. Germline V gene data show CDR1 as MNHEY and CDR2 as SMNVEV (reference sequence). The CDR3 covers 15 residues. V shed 2 bases and J 4 bases; nucleotides not matched to a gene: 2. The CDR3 DNA is TGTGCCAGCAGTTTAGGGGACAGGGGATACAATGAGCAGTTCTTC. It encodes CASSLGDRGYNEQFF.

V and J are TRBV3-1 (or the pseudogene TRBV3-2) and TRBJ2-3, with D perhaps matching TRBD1 (5 bases). CDR3 length equals 13 residues. V was cut by 8 bases and J by 1 base, with 10 bases left in between. Germline-derived CDR1 and CDR2 are LGHDT and YNNKEL (reference sequence). The CDR3 here is CASGSTGTDTQYF. As DNA, the CDR3 is TGTGCCAGCGGCTCGACAGGCACAGATACGCAGTATTTT.